Sequencing of this TCR beta chain was carried out in a study of spatial heterogeneity in lung cancer. Study summary: Sequence detection consistently recorded a greater number of beta-chain than alpha-chain sequences. TCR and UMI combinations that were unique each appeared, on average, more than ten times in raw reads.

Time point given: sample taken at primary tumor resection. Unsorted samples of tumor, nontumor lung or frozen PBMC had their whole RNA sequenced. Germline lookup yields CDR1 SGDLS and CDR2 YYNGEE. The CDR3 is 16 amino acids. V was trimmed by 0 bases and J by 0 bases, leaving 9 bases between them. Every individual TCR cDNA molecule carried its own unique molecular identifier, which allowed correction of PCR and sequencing errors. Each CDR3 protein gets one entry after TCRdb re-called the 5' RACE reads with MiXCR. The repertoire holds some 70,000 distinct CDR3 sequences, with about an eighth as singletons. This clonotype was recorded many times.

The receptor comes from a male donor with early-stage non-small cell lung cancer. Sequencing was performed on PBMCs, taken at surgery. V and J are TRBV9 and TRBJ2-2, with D maybe TRBD2 (6 bases). The CDR3: CASSVDPGANTGELFF. In DNA form, the CDR3 reads TGTGCCAGCAGCGTAGACCCGGGAGCGAACACCGGGGAGCTGTTTTTT.